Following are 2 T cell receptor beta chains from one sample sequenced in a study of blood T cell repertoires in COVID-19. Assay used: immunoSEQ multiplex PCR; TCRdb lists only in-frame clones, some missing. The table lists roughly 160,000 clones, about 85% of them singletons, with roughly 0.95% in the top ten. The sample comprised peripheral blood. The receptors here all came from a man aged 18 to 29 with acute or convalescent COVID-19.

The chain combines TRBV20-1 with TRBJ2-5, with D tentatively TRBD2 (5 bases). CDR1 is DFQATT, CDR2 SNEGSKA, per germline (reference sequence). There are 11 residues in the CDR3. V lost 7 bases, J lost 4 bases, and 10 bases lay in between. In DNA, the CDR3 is TGCAGTGGATCCAGCGGAGAGACCCAGTACTTC. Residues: CSGSSGETQYF.

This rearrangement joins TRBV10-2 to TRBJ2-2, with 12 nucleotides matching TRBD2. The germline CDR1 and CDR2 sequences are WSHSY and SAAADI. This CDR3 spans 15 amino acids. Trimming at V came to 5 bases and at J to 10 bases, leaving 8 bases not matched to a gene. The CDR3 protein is CASSSNLAGGEELFF. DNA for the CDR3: TGCGCCAGCAGTTCCAACCTAGCGGGGGGGGAGGAGCTGTTTTTT.